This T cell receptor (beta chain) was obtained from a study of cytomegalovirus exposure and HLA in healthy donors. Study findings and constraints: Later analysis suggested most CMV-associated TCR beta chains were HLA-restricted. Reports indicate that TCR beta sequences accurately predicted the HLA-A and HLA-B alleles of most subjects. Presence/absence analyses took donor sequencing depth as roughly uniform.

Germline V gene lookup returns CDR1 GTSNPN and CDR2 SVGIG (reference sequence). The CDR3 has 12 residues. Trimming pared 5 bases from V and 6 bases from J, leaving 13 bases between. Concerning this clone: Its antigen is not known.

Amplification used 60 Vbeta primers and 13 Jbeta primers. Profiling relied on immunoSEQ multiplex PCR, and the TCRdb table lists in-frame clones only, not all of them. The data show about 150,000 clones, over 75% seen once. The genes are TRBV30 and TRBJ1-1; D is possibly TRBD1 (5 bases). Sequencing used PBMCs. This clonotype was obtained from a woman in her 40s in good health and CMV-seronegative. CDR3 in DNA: TGTGCCTGGGGGCAGGGCGGACCTGAAGCTTTCTTT. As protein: CAWGQGGPEAFF.